The 29 T cell receptor beta chains presented below share a single source sample, sequenced in a study of CXCR3-negative and CXCR3-positive naive CD8 T cells. The libraries of TRB cDNA were prepared using 5' RACE with UMI labels. With the 5' RACE reads reprocessed, TCRdb shows one record per CDR3 protein and no DNA. The sample is made up of fewer than 60,000 distinct CDR3 sequences, and the top ten hold under 25% of it. Sequenced material: memory CD8+ T cells from blood. The receptors derive from a human donor in good health. Some clones in this sample may be carry-over from other donors' samples.

The J gene is TRBJ2-2, the V gene TRBV20-1; TCRdb's D gene call, TRBD1, goes unchecked for lack of DNA. Germline CDR1 and CDR2: DFQATT and SNEGSKA (reference sequence). This CDR3 spans 14 amino acids. The CDR3 loop reads CSAVPGSNTGELFF.

This chain links TRBV7-6 with TRBJ2-1; TCRdb names TRBD2, which stays unverified in the absence of DNA. The germline V gene encodes CDR1 SGHVS and CDR2 FNYEAQ. The CDR3 has 16 residues. The CDR3 loop is CASSLVASGAYNEQFF. The full variable domain, rest sourced from reference TRBV7-6 and TRBJ2-1, is GAGVSQSPRYKVTKRGQDVALRCDPISGHVSLYWYRQALGQGPEFLTYFNYEAQQDKSGLPNDRFSAERPEGSISTLTIQRTEQRDSAMYRCASSLVASGAYNEQFFGPGTRLTVL.

V and J are TRBV10-1 and TRBJ2-2; there is no DNA to check the TCRdb D call of TRBD1. CDR1 and CDR2 from the germline V gene are WNHNN and SYGVQD (reference sequence). CDR3 size: 14 residues. CDR3 sequence: CASSVTGAAGELFF.

V gene TRBV12-3 or TRBV12-4 combines with J gene TRBJ2-5; TCRdb proposes TRBD1, but this gene call is untestable without DNA. This CDR3 is built from 14 residues. CDR3: CASSFTDRGETQYF.

The V call is TRBV12-3 or TRBV12-4, the J call TRBJ2-7; TCRdb indicates TRBD1, and absent DNA this call remains unverified. The CDR3 is 17 amino acids. This chain's CDR3 is CASSLGVRGTGDYEQYF.

The chain has TRBV27 and TRBJ2-5. The germline gives CDR1 MNHEY, CDR2 SMNVEV (reference sequence). The CDR3 covers 15 residues. The CDR3 loop reads CASSLGITPQETQYF.

The V call is TRBV7-6, the J call TRBJ2-1; TCRdb calls TRBD1, which cannot be checked without DNA. CDR3 length equals 15 residues. Germline CDR1 SGHVS, CDR2 FNYEAQ. The CDR3 here is CASSLWGQDWSEQFF.

J is TRBJ2-7 and V is TRBV5-5; without DNA, the TCRdb call of TRBD2 cannot be checked. The CDR3 is made up of 15 amino acids. The germline gives CDR1 SGHKS, CDR2 YYEKEE (reference sequence). CDR3: CASSLTSGALREQYF.

This chain joins TRBV7-6 and TRBJ2-1. The germline V gene encodes CDR1 SGHVS and CDR2 FNYEAQ. The CDR3 has 14 amino acids. The CDR3: CASSLAGMYNEQFF.

The CDR3 region is CASSPPLTGYIEAFF. The V gene is TRBV28, the J gene TRBJ1-1; TCRdb picks TRBD1, but there is no DNA to check that call. This CDR3 is built from 15 residues. CDR1 and CDR2 from the germline V gene are MDHEN and SYDVKM.

The chain has TRBV7-9 and TRBJ2-7. The germline V gene encodes CDR1 SEHNR and CDR2 FQNEAQ (reference sequence). The CDR3 length is 11 residues. Here the CDR3 reads CASSRNYEQYF. The whole variable domain, filled in from reference TRBV7-9 and TRBJ2-7, reads DTGVSQNPRHKITKRGQNVTFRCDPISEHNRLYWYRQTLGQGPEFLTYFQNEAQLEKSRLLSDRFSAERPKGSFSTLEIQRTEQGDSAMYLCASSRNYEQYFGPGTRLTVT.

The V call is TRBV29-1, the J call TRBJ2-3. The germline V gene has CDR1 SQVTM and CDR2 ANQGSEA. The CDR3 is made up of 14 amino acids. This CDR3 reads CSVEGSASTDTQYF.

This clonotype is identified as medium-sized (0.01 to 0.1%) from frequency. V usage is TRBV4-2 and J usage is TRBJ2-2. The CDR3 runs to 15 residues. CDR1 and CDR2 from the germline V gene are LGHNA and YNFKEQ. The CDR3 here is CASSQELGNTGELFF.

The chain couples TRBV9 to TRBJ2-5; TCRdb calls TRBD2, which cannot be checked without DNA. Germline V CDR1 and CDR2: SGDLS, YYNGEE. The CDR3 covers 19 residues. CDR3 amino acids: CASSVSQRASGGPEETQYF. The complete variable domain, with remaining parts taken from reference TRBV9 and TRBJ2-5, reads DSGVTQTPKHLITATGQRVTLRCSPRSGDLSVYWYQQSLDQGLQFLIQYYNGEERAKGNILERFSAQQFPDLHSELNLSSLELGDSALYFCASSVSQRASGGPEETQYFGPGTRLLVL.

V gene TRBV4-2 combines with J gene TRBJ2-7; absent DNA, TCRdb's TRBD2 call cannot be checked. The germline CDR1 and CDR2 sequences are LGHNA and YNFKEQ. This CDR3 is 16 amino acids long. The CDR3: CASSQGLAGGPDEQYF.

This chain links TRBV29-1 with TRBJ2-3; no DNA is available, so the TRBD2 call from TCRdb remains unchecked. CDR3 length: 16 residues. Germline V lookup: CDR1 SQVTM, CDR2 ANQGSEA. The CDR3 spells CSVGGRAGTSTDTQYF.

The V gene is TRBV6-2 or TRBV6-3, the J gene TRBJ2-7; the D call from TCRdb, TRBD2, cannot be confirmed without DNA. The CDR3 has 17 residues. The V gene's germline CDR1 is MNHEY and CDR2 SVGEGT. CDR3 protein: CASSYSLRVASGYEQYF.

The CDR3 here is CASSLWGMETQYF. The chain is built from TRBV11-2 and TRBJ2-5; TCRdb designates TRBD1, a call that cannot be tested without DNA. The germline V gene encodes CDR1 SGHAT and CDR2 FQNNGV. This CDR3 has 13 amino acids.

The chain links TRBV5-5 to TRBJ2-7; TCRdb indicates TRBD1, and absent DNA this call remains unverified. The germline gives CDR1 SGHKS, CDR2 YYEKEE (reference sequence). The CDR3 sequence is 12 residues long. The chain's CDR3 is CASSFTGGEQYF.

This chain connects TRBV28 to TRBJ2-7; TCRdb picks TRBD1, but there is no DNA to check that call. The CDR3 runs 13 residues. Per germline, CDR1 MDHEN and CDR2 SYDVKM. CDR3 region: CASRPPGVYEQYF.

The genes are TRBV20-1 and TRBJ1-2. The CDR3 spans 14 residues. CDR1 and CDR2 from the germline V gene are DFQATT and SNEGSKA (reference sequence). The CDR3 protein is CSAREDGRDVGYTF.

CDR3: CASSLVGTGESYNEQFF. V usage is TRBV12-3 or TRBV12-4 and J usage is TRBJ2-1; TCRdb reports TRBD1, a call that lacks DNA to check it against. The CDR3 has 17 residues.

V and J are TRBV29-1 and TRBJ2-2; there is no DNA to check the TCRdb D call of TRBD2. The CDR3 sequence is 22 residues long. The germline gives CDR1 SQVTM, CDR2 ANQGSEA. CDR3 sequence reads: CSVEAQGTSGGVTPLTTGELFF.

This chain links TRBV7-6 with TRBJ1-6; the D gene TCRdb calls, TRBD1, cannot be checked with no DNA. The CDR3 spans 15 residues. Germline values: CDR1 SGHVS, CDR2 FNYEAQ. The CDR3 here is CASSSDGEYGSPLHF. The full variable domain, with the rest looked up from reference TRBV7-6 and TRBJ1-6, is GAGVSQSPRYKVTKRGQDVALRCDPISGHVSLYWYRQALGQGPEFLTYFNYEAQQDKSGLPNDRFSAERPEGSISTLTIQRTEQRDSAMYRCASSSDGEYGSPLHFGNGTRLTVT.

The chain's CDR3 is CASSLLPPGHFEQYF. The gene calls are TRBV28 and TRBJ2-7; the D call of TRBD1 rests on TCRdb alone, since no DNA is present to check it. This CDR3 is built from 15 residues. Germline V gene sequence: CDR1 MDHEN, CDR2 SYDVKM.

The chain has TRBV7-3 and TRBJ1-1; no DNA is available, so the TRBD1 call from TCRdb remains unchecked. This CDR3 is 15 amino acids long. The germline V gene has CDR1 SGHTA and CDR2 FQGTGA. CDR3 loop: CASSPEARGDTEAFF.

V is TRBV29-1 and J is TRBJ2-7; TCRdb gives TRBD1 as the D gene, but with no DNA this cannot be confirmed. The length of the CDR3 is 12 residues. Germline V gene sequence: CDR1 SQVTM, CDR2 ANQGSEA. CDR3 residues: CSAGDSNYEQYF.

The V call is TRBV5-1, the J call TRBJ1-6. This CDR3 contains 14 residues. CDR1 and CDR2 (germline): SGHRS, YFSETQ. The CDR3 here is CASRPLEGNSPLHF. The variable domain in full, completed from reference TRBV5-1 and TRBJ1-6, reads KAGVTQTPRYLIKTRGQQVTLSCSPISGHRSVSWYQQTPGQGLQFLFEYFSETQRNKGNFPGRFSGRQFSNSRSEMNVSTLELGDSALYLCASRPLEGNSPLHFGNGTRLTVT.

The chain links TRBV6-2 or TRBV6-3 to TRBJ2-7. From germline, CDR1 is MNHEY and CDR2 SVGEGT. This CDR3 has 13 amino acids. The CDR3 here is CASSLTEYYEQYF.